This TCR beta chain derives from a study of T-cell memory formation after mild COVID-19. Study-level background: In these data, TCR clusters were largely donor specific.

This clonotype was observed a handful of times. What it binds is not known. General study points: Memory cells collected pre-infection included some clones that later responded, suggesting cross-reactive memory joined. Clones from the second wave (peaking day 37) had unconfirmed SARS-CoV-2 specificity.

Libraries for TCRalpha and TCRbeta carried sample barcodes and unique molecular identifiers via 5'RACE. TCRdb passed the 5' RACE reads through MiXCR, listing each CDR3 protein once. Found here are a few hundred thousand distinct CDR3 sequences, 7.5% to 10% of them singletons; the top ten hold roughly a fifth. Germline V CDR1 and CDR2: MNHNY, SVGAGI (reference sequence). This CDR3 comprises 14 residues. With 4 bases removed from V and 4 bases from J, the gap between germline ends came to 14 bases. The chain recombines TRBV6-6 with TRBJ2-7; tentative D call: TRBD2 (6 bases). This TCR derives from a man between 18 and 29 years old who had mild COVID-19 (a few samples of this study predate the infection). Cell type and time point are not known. The specimen was PBMCs or a T cell subset sorted from them (not recorded which). CDR3 in amino acids: CASSSGGTDYEQYV. The CDR3 bases are TGTGCCAGCAGTTCGGGCGGGACTGATTACGAGCAGTACGTC.